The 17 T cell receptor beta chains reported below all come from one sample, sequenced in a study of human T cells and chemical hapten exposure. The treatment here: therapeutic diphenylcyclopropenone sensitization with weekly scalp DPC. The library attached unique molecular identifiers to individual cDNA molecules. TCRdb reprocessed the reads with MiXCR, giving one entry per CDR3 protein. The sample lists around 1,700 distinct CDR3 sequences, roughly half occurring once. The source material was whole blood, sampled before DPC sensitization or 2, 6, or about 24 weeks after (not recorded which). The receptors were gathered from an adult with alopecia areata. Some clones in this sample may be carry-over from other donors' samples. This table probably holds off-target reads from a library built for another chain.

CDR3 sequence: CASSFAGLGQETQYF. CDR3 nucleotide sequence: TGTGCCAGCAGTTTCGCGGGGTTGGGACAAGAGACCCAGTACTTC. The chain employs TRBV28 and TRBJ2-5, with a tentative D call TRBD2 (6 bases). V shed 3 bases and J shed 2 bases, with 13 bases lying between them. Germline V gene data show CDR1 as MDHEN and CDR2 as SYDVKM. This CDR3 has 15 residues.

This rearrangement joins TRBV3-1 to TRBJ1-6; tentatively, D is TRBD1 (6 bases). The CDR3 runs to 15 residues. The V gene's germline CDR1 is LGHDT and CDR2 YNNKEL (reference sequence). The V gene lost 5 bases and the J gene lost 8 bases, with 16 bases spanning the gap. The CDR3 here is CASSNPRGFDSPLHF. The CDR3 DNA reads TGTGCCAGCAGCAATCCTAGGGGGTTCGATTCACCCCTCCACTTT.

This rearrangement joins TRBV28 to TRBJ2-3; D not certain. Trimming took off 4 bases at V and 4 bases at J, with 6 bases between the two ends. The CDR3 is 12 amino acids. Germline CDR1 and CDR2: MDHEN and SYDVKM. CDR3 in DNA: TGTGCCAGCAGTTCCCCTCCAGATACGCAGTATTTT. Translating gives CASSSPPDTQYF.

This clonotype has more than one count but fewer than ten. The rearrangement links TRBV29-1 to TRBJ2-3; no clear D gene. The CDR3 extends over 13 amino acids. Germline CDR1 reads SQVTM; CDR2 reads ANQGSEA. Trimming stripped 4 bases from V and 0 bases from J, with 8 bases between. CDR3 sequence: CSVVLISTDTQYF. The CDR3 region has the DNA TGCAGCGTTGTACTTATTAGCACAGATACGCAGTATTTT.

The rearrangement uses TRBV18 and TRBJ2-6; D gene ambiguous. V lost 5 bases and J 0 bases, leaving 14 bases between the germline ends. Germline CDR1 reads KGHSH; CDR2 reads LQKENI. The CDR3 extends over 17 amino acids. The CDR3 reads CASSSQRRSSGANVLTF. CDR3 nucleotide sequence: TGTGCCAGCTCATCACAAAGACGGAGCTCTGGGGCCAACGTCCTGACTTTC.

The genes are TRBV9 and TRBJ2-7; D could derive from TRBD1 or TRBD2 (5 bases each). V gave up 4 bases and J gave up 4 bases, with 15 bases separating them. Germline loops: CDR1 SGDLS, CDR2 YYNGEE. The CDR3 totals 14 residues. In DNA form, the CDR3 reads TGTGCCAGCAGCTCCGATCCGGGACCTTACGAGCAGTACTTC. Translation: CASSSDPGPYEQYF.

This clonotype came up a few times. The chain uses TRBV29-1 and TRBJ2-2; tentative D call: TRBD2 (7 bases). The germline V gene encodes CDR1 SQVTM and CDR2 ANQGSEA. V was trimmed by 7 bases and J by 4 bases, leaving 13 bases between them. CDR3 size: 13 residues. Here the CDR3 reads CSARGGLTGELFF. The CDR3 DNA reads TGCAGCGCCAGGGGAGGGCTCACCGGGGAGCTGTTTTTT.

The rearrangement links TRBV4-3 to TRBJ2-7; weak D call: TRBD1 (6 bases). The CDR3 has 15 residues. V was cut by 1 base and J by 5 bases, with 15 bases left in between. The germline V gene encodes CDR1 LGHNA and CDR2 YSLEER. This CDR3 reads CASSQGGTNADEQYF. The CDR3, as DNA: TGCGCCAGCAGCCAAGGAGGGACAAACGCCGACGAGCAGTACTTC.

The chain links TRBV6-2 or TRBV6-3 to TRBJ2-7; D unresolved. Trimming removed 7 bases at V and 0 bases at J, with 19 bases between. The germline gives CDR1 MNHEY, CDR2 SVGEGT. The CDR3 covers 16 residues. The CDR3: CASNRASGYSSYEQYF. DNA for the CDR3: TGTGCCAGCAACCGAGCCTCCGGTTATAGCTCCTACGAGCAGTACTTC.

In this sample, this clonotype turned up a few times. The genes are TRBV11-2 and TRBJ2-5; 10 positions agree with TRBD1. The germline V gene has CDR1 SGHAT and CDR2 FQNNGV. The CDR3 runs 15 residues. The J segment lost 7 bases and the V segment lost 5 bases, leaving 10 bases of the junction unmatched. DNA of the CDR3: TGTGCCAGCAGCCCGAAGGGGGACAGGGGTTGGACCCAGTACTTC. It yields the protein CASSPKGDRGWTQYF.

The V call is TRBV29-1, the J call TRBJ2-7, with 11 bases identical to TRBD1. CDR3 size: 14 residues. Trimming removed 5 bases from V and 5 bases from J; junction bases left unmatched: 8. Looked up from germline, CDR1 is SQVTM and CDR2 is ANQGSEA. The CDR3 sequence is CSVLGGQGANEQYF. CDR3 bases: TGCAGCGTTTTGGGCGGACAGGGGGCGAACGAGCAGTACTTC.

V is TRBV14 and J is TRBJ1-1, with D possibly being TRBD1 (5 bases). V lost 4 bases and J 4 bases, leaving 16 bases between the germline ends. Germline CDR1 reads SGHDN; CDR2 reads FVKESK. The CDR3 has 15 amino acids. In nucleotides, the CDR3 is TGTGCCAGCAGCCGCCAAGCCAGGGAGACCACTGAAGCTTTCTTT. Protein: CASSRQARETTEAFF.

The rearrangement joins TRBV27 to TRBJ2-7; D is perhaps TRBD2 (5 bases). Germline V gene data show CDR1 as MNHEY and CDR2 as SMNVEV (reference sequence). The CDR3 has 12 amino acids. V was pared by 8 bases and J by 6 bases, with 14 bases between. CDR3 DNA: TGTGCCAGCCGGCTTGGAGGAGCCGAGCAGTACTTC. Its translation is CASRLGGAEQYF.

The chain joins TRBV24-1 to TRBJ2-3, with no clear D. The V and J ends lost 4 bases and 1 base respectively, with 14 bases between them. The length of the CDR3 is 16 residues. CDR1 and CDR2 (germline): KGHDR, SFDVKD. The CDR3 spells CATSDQTYIRTDTQYF. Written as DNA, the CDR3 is TGTGCCACCAGTGACCAGACTTACATCCGCACAGATACGCAGTATTTT.

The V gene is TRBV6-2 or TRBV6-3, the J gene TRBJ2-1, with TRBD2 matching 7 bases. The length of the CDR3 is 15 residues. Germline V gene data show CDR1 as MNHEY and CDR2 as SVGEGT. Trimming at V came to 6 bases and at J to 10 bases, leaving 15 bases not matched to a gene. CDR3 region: CASSPMGGITTEQFF. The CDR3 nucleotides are TGTGCCAGCAGCCCCATGGGGGGGATAACAACGGAGCAGTTCTTC.

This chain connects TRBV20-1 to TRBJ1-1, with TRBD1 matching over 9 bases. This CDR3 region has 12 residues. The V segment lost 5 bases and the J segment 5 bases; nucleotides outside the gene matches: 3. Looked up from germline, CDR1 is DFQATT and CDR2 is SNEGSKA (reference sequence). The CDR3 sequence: CSALQGATEAFF. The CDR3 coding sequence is TGCAGTGCTTTACAGGGGGCAACTGAAGCTTTCTTT.

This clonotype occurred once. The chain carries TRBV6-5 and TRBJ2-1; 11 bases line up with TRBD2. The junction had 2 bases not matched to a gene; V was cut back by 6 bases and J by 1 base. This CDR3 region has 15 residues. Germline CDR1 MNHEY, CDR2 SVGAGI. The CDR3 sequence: CASRLAGASYNEQFF. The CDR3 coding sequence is TGTGCCAGCAGACTAGCGGGGGCATCCTACAATGAGCAGTTCTTC.